A selection of T cell receptor beta chains follows, all from one sample in a study of STAT5B mutations in CD4+ large granular lymphocyte leukemia. TCRdb keeps only in-frame clones here, not all; method: immunoSEQ multiplex PCR. This repertoire shows about 29,000 clones, roughly 80% found once; its top ten account for about 6%. Sequenced input: CD4+ T cells from blood buffy coats. The receptors were sampled from a human donor in good health. Each CDR3 is given with its conserved first and last residue. Each record gives: D gene, clone size, J gene, V gene, CDR3 protein, CDR3 DNA. The D gene is left open where the match is weak. Size values are once, few and many counts, or a class for expanded clones, and some rows have none.

d_gene: TRBD1
abundance: -
j_gene: TRBJ2-2
v_gene: TRBV14
CDR3aa: CASSQGQGNTGELFF
CDR3nt: TGTGCCAGCAGCCAAGGACAGGGAAATACCGGGGAGCTGTTTTTT

d_gene: -
abundance: -
j_gene: TRBJ2-2
v_gene: TRBV28
CDR3aa: CASSLYQGPNTGELFF
CDR3nt: TGTGCCAGCAGTTTATACCAGGGACCGAACACCGGGGAGCTGTTTTTT

d_gene: -
abundance: -
j_gene: TRBJ2-5
v_gene: TRBV5-6
CDR3aa: CASSLAGIETQYF
CDR3nt: TGTGCCAGCAGCTTGGCAGGGATAGAGACCCAGTACTTC

d_gene: -
abundance: -
j_gene: TRBJ1-2
v_gene: TRBV28
CDR3aa: CASRPGFNYGYTF
CDR3nt: TGTGCCAGCAGGCCGGGGTTCAACTATGGCTACACCTTC

d_gene: -
abundance: -
j_gene: TRBJ1-3
v_gene: TRBV7-2
CDR3aa: CASSLGPGPGNTIYF
CDR3nt: TGTGCCAGCAGCTTAGGACCTGGGCCCGGAAACACCATATATTTT

d_gene: TRBD1
abundance: few
j_gene: TRBJ1-1
v_gene: TRBV4-1
CDR3aa: CASSPEDRDATEAFF
CDR3nt: TGCGCCAGCAGCCCGGAGGACAGGGACGCCACTGAAGCTTTCTTT

d_gene: -
abundance: -
j_gene: TRBJ1-2
v_gene: TRBV7-9
CDR3aa: CASSLGGYGYTF
CDR3nt: TGTGCCAGCAGCTTAGGGGGCTATGGCTACACCTTC

d_gene: TRBD1
abundance: few
j_gene: TRBJ1-1
v_gene: TRBV7-9
CDR3aa: CASSLAGTATEAFF
CDR3nt: TGTGCCAGCAGCTTAGCTGGGACAGCCACTGAAGCTTTCTTT

d_gene: -
abundance: -
j_gene: TRBJ1-2
v_gene: TRBV11-2
CDR3aa: CASSLEGDSYTF
CDR3nt: TGTGCCAGCAGCTTAGAGGGGGATAGCTACACCTTC

d_gene: TRBD1
abundance: -
j_gene: TRBJ1-2
v_gene: TRBV7-2
CDR3aa: CASRPPDRGNYGYTF
CDR3nt: TGTGCCAGCAGGCCCCCCGACAGGGGCAACTATGGCTACACCTTC

d_gene: -
abundance: few
j_gene: TRBJ1-1
v_gene: TRBV2
CDR3aa: CASSKGRGTEAFF
CDR3nt: TGTGCCAGCAGTAAAGGTCGCGGCACTGAAGCTTTCTTT

d_gene: -
abundance: -
j_gene: TRBJ2-2
v_gene: TRBV12-1
CDR3aa: CASSPPRQGARTGELFF
CDR3nt: TGTGCCAGCAGCCCACCCCGACAGGGGGCGCGGACCGGGGAGCTGTTTTTT

d_gene: TRBD2
abundance: once
j_gene: TRBJ2-5
v_gene: TRBV11-3
CDR3aa: CASSLGAGAQETQYF
CDR3nt: TGTGCCAGCAGCTTAGGAGCGGGGGCACAAGAGACCCAGTACTTC

d_gene: TRBD1
abundance: -
j_gene: TRBJ2-2
v_gene: TRBV9
CDR3aa: CASSVGQGAPGELFF
CDR3nt: TGTGCCAGCAGCGTAGGCCAGGGGGCGCCCGGGGAGCTGTTTTTT

d_gene: -
abundance: -
j_gene: TRBJ1-4
v_gene: TRBV6-1
CDR3aa: CASSEPPPGDGLFF
CDR3nt: TGTGCCAGCAGTGAACCCCCCCCCGGGGACGGACTGTTTTTT

d_gene: TRBD1
abundance: once
j_gene: TRBJ2-5
v_gene: TRBV7-2
CDR3aa: CASSPRSGQGWETQYF
CDR3nt: TGTGCCAGCAGCCCTCGCTCTGGACAGGGGTGGGAGACCCAGTACTTC

d_gene: -
abundance: few
j_gene: TRBJ1-5
v_gene: TRBV5-6
CDR3aa: CASSFSAGQPQHF
CDR3nt: TGTGCCAGCAGCTTCTCTGCGGGTCAGCCCCAGCATTTT

d_gene: TRBD1
abundance: -
j_gene: TRBJ1-4
v_gene: TRBV11-2
CDR3aa: CASSSPGQGGEKLFF
CDR3nt: TGTGCCAGCAGCTCACCGGGACAGGGAGGTGAAAAACTGTTTTTT

d_gene: -
abundance: few
j_gene: TRBJ2-3
v_gene: TRBV7-9
CDR3aa: CASSLGTQYF
CDR3nt: TGTGCCAGCAGCTTGGGTACGCAGTATTTT

d_gene: -
abundance: once
j_gene: TRBJ2-3
v_gene: TRBV11-3
CDR3aa: CASSLDRWGGESDTQYF
CDR3nt: TGTGCCAGCAGCTTAGATAGGTGGGGGGGCGAGTCGGATACGCAGTATTTT

d_gene: -
abundance: few
j_gene: TRBJ1-1
v_gene: TRBV7-2
CDR3aa: CASSQDLNTEAFF
CDR3nt: TGTGCCAGCAGCCAGGACTTGAACACTGAAGCTTTCTTT

d_gene: -
abundance: -
j_gene: TRBJ1-2
v_gene: TRBV6-1
CDR3aa: CASSEARGTGYTF
CDR3nt: TGTGCCAGCAGTGAAGCGCGAGGGACCGGCTACACCTTC

d_gene: TRBD2
abundance: -
j_gene: TRBJ2-1
v_gene: TRBV19
CDR3aa: CASRPRPGASGYNEQFF
CDR3nt: TGTGCCAGTAGGCCGCGCCCCGGGGCTAGCGGGTACAATGAGCAGTTCTTC

d_gene: -
abundance: once
j_gene: TRBJ2-2
v_gene: TRBV11-3
CDR3aa: CASSPGVSTGELFF
CDR3nt: TGTGCCAGCAGCCCAGGTGTTAGCACCGGGGAGCTGTTTTTT

d_gene: TRBD1
abundance: few
j_gene: TRBJ2-2
v_gene: TRBV6-5
CDR3aa: CASSGTTGRTGELFF
CDR3nt: TGTGCCAGCAGTGGGACGACAGGGCGCACCGGGGAGCTGTTTTTT

d_gene: -
abundance: -
j_gene: TRBJ1-2
v_gene: TRBV9
CDR3aa: CASSAQQGGSYGYTF
CDR3nt: TGTGCCAGCAGCGCGCAACAGGGAGGAAGCTATGGCTACACCTTC

d_gene: TRBD1
abundance: -
j_gene: TRBJ1-6
v_gene: TRBV6-5
CDR3aa: CASSRTGRESPLHF
CDR3nt: TGTGCCAGCAGTCGGACAGGGAGGGAGTCACCCCTCCACTTT

d_gene: TRBD1
abundance: -
j_gene: TRBJ1-3
v_gene: TRBV9
CDR3aa: CASSARDRAFSGNTIYF
CDR3nt: TGTGCCAGCAGCGCCCGGGACAGGGCCTTCTCTGGAAACACCATATATTTT

d_gene: -
abundance: once
j_gene: TRBJ2-7
v_gene: TRBV7-9
CDR3aa: CASSDLQGFEQYF
CDR3nt: TGTGCCAGCAGCGATTTACAGGGATTTGAGCAGTACTTC

d_gene: -
abundance: -
j_gene: TRBJ1-4
v_gene: TRBV7-2
CDR3aa: CASSAASRLTNEKLFF
CDR3nt: TGTGCCAGCAGCGCCGCGTCCAGACTCACTAATGAAAAACTGTTTTTT

d_gene: TRBD2
abundance: -
j_gene: TRBJ2-3
v_gene: TRBV4-3
CDR3aa: CASSQGRYGGEADTQYF
CDR3nt: TGCGCCAGCAGCCAAGGCCGCTACGGGGGGGAGGCAGATACGCAGTATTTT